Presented here are 22 T cell receptor beta chains from one specimen sequenced in a study of blood T cell repertoires in COVID-19. Clones were read by immunoSEQ multiplex PCR, and TCRdb kept only the in-frame ones, dropping some. The sample holds hundreds of thousands of clones, more than 75% seen once. Sequenced sample: peripheral blood. The receptors stem from a woman aged 40 to 49 who had recovered from COVID-19.

The J gene is TRBJ1-5, the V gene TRBV18, with D tentatively TRBD1 (5 bases). Deletions cut 3 bases from V and 2 bases from J, with 11 bases between. This CDR3 has 15 amino acids. Germline values: CDR1 KGHSH, CDR2 LQKENI. The CDR3 nucleotides read TGTGCCAGCTCACCGGGGGGTCGGGGCAATCAGCCCCAGCATTTT. Its translation is CASSPGGRGNQPQHF.

The CDR3 bases are TGTGCCAACAAGGGGGCCCGGGGGCGGGGCACTGAAGCTTTCTTT. Translation: CANKGARGRGTEAFF. The J gene is TRBJ1-1, the V gene TRBV6-5; 7 bases are shared with TRBD1. The V gene end was trimmed by 10 bases and the J gene end by 4 bases; junction bases not matched to a gene: 15. Germline CDR1 reads MNHEY; CDR2 reads SVGAGI. This CDR3 is 15 amino acids long.

The J gene is TRBJ2-1, the V gene TRBV7-2; 12 bases agree with TRBD2. The V gene end was trimmed by 4 bases and the J gene end by 9 bases; junction bases not matched to a gene: 7. CDR1 and CDR2 (germline): SGHTA, FQGNSA. The CDR3 extends over 15 amino acids. In DNA form, the CDR3 reads TGTGCCAGCAGCTGGACGACTAGCGGGAGTGGTGAGCAGTTCTTC. It yields the protein CASSWTTSGSGEQFF.

The V gene is TRBV4-1, the J gene TRBJ2-2; TRBD2 agrees at 7 bases. Per the germline V gene, CDR1 is MGHRA and CDR2 is YSYEKL. The CDR3 is made up of 17 amino acids. The junction had 8 bases not matched to a gene; V was cut back by 0 bases and J by 4 bases. As DNA, the CDR3 is TGCGCCAGCAGCCAAGATCGAGGGAGGGCGAGCACCGGGGAGCTGTTTTTT. Its protein product is CASSQDRGRASTGELFF.

V is TRBV28 and J is TRBJ1-1, with D possibly being TRBD1 (5 bases). Germline values: CDR1 MDHEN, CDR2 SYDVKM. Trimming left V 3 bases short and J 8 bases short, with 13 bases between. The CDR3 contains 13 residues. CDR3 sequence: CASSFIGGREAFF. DNA of the CDR3: TGTGCCAGCAGTTTTATCGGGGGACGGGAAGCTTTCTTT.

The chain couples TRBV3-1 (or the pseudogene TRBV3-2) to TRBJ1-5; tentatively, D is TRBD1 (5 bases). CDR1 is LGHDT and CDR2 is YNNKEL in the germline V gene (reference sequence). The CDR3 spans 15 residues. V lost 4 bases and J 3 bases, leaving 13 bases between the germline ends. The chain's CDR3 is CASSLTDAYNQPQHF. The CDR3 coding sequence is TGTGCCAGCAGCCTGACAGACGCCTACAATCAGCCCCAGCATTTT.

The rearrangement joins TRBV6-4 to TRBJ2-7, with D possibly matching TRBD1 (6 bases). Trimming stripped 2 bases from V and 4 bases from J, with 9 bases between. This CDR3 region has 13 residues. Per germline, CDR1 MRHNA and CDR2 SNTAGT. The CDR3 sequence is CASSDEGDYEQYV. In DNA, the CDR3 is TGTGCCAGCAGTGACGAGGGGGATTACGAGCAGTACGTC.

The J gene is TRBJ2-2, the V gene TRBV3-1 (or the pseudogene TRBV3-2), with D possibly matching TRBD2 (6 bases). The CDR3 extends over 14 amino acids. V lost 3 bases to trimming and J lost 5 bases, with 10 bases between them. Germline V gene sequence: CDR1 LGHDT, CDR2 YNNKEL (reference sequence). The CDR3, as DNA: TGTGCCAGCAGCCAGACTAGTTCGACCGGGGAGCTGTTTTTT. Protein sequence: CASSQTSSTGELFF.

The V call is TRBV18, the J call TRBJ1-6, with TRBD1 matching over 7 bases. Unmatched junction bases numbered 7, after V lost 4 bases and J lost 10 bases. CDR3 length equals 14 residues. In germline, CDR1 is KGHSH, CDR2 LQKENI. The CDR3 bases are TGTGCCAGCTCACAGCAGGGGGTTGGGTCACCCCTCCACTTT. It is translated as CASSQQGVGSPLHF. The full variable domain, in which reference TRBV18 and TRBJ1-6 provide the parts outside the CDR3, is NAGVMQNPRHLVRRRGQEARLRCSPMKGHSHVYWYRQLPEEGLKFMVYLQKENIIDESGMPKERFSAEFPKEGPSILRIQQVVRGDSAAYFCASSQQGVGSPLHFGNGTRLTVT.

The chain is built from TRBV3-1 (or the pseudogene TRBV3-2) and TRBJ1-2, with 10 bases lining up with TRBD1. The CDR3 loop spans 14 amino acids. V shed 1 base, J shed 12 bases, and the junction held 8 bases outside the gene matches. Germline V gene lookup returns CDR1 LGHDT and CDR2 YNNKEL (reference sequence). The CDR3 DNA follows: TGTGCCAGCAGCCAAGGTGGGACAGGGGAGGTCCACACCTTC. This gives the protein CASSQGGTGEVHTF.

The chain carries TRBV13 and TRBJ2-7; D may be TRBD1 (7 bases). The ends were cut back, 1 base at V and 3 bases at J, with 13 bases in the middle. This CDR3 contains 15 residues. CDR1 PRHDT and CDR2 FYEKMQ come from the germline V gene (reference sequence). CDR3 bases: TGTGCCAGCAGCTTAGAGGGGGGACAGTACTACGAGCAGTACTTC. Its protein product is CASSLEGGQYYEQYF.

This rearrangement joins TRBV5-1 to TRBJ2-1; 9 positions agree with TRBD2. The CDR3 is 16 residues long. V dropped 0 bases and J dropped 8; count of bases not matched to a gene: 9. CDR1 is SGHRS, CDR2 YFSETQ, per germline. The CDR3 region is CASSLDPAGGMDEQFF. CDR3 in DNA: TGCGCCAGCAGCTTGGATCCCGCGGGAGGGATGGATGAGCAGTTCTTC. Based on the CDR3 plus reference TRBV5-1 and TRBJ2-1, the full variable domain is KAGVTQTPRYLIKTRGQQVTLSCSPISGHRSVSWYQQTPGQGLQFLFEYFSETQRNKGNFPGRFSGRQFSNSRSEMNVSTLELGDSALYLCASSLDPAGGMDEQFFGPGTRLTVL.

The J gene is TRBJ1-2, the V gene TRBV29-1; D is possibly TRBD1 (6 bases). Germline V gene lookup returns CDR1 SQVTM and CDR2 ANQGSEA. V shed 3 bases and J shed 8 bases, with 16 bases lying between them. The CDR3 length is 13 residues. CDR3 sequence (DNA): TGCAGCGTTGAGCCACAAGGGGGTTTCGGCTACACCTTC. Translating it yields CSVEPQGGFGYTF.

This clone was seen just once. The chain combines TRBV7-2 with TRBJ2-7, with D unclear. Trimming took 1 base from V and 2 from J, leaving 9 bases between them. The length of the CDR3 is 14 residues. Germline V lookup: CDR1 SGHTA, CDR2 FQGNSA. This CDR3 is CASSLGPAAYEQYV. Written as DNA, the CDR3 is TGTGCCAGCAGCTTAGGGCCCGCCGCCTACGAGCAGTACGTC.

The J gene is TRBJ1-6, the V gene TRBV24-1; D call uncertain. This CDR3 is 14 amino acids long. Trimming took 3 bases from V and 6 from J, leaving 8 bases between them. Per the germline V gene, CDR1 is KGHDR and CDR2 is SFDVKD. The CDR3 region is CATSDVTSNSPLHF. The CDR3 coding sequence is TGTGCCACCAGTGATGTGACAAGTAATTCACCCCTCCACTTT.

The rearrangement joins TRBV7-8 to TRBJ2-7; D may be TRBD2 (6 bases). Trimming shortened V by 2 bases and J by 7 bases, and 24 bases separated the two germline ends. Per germline, CDR1 SGHVS and CDR2 FQNEAQ. The CDR3 is 17 residues long. The CDR3 nucleotides are TGTGCCAGCAGCTTATTGGGGCAGGGCCTTGCCGCGGGGGAGCAGTACTTC. This gives the protein CASSLLGQGLAAGEQYF.

V usage is TRBV15 and J usage is TRBJ2-7, with TRBD1 matching 7 bases. V shed 1 base, J shed 0 bases, and the junction held 9 bases outside the gene matches. CDR1 is LNHNV and CDR2 is YYDKDF in the germline V gene (reference sequence). This CDR3 spans 17 amino acids. The CDR3, as DNA: TGTGCCACCAGCAGAGGTCCCCCGGACAGGAGCTCCTACGAGCAGTACTTC. The encoded protein is CATSRGPPDRSSYEQYF.

The chain joins TRBV9 to TRBJ2-1, with 13 bases lining up with TRBD2. J gave up 2 bases and V 0 bases, and 2 bases lay outside the gene matches. Per germline, CDR1 SGDLS and CDR2 YYNGEE. CDR3 length equals 17 residues. DNA of the CDR3: TGTGCCAGCAGCGTAGGGGGACTAGCGGGACCCTACAATGAGCAGTTCTTC. Protein: CASSVGGLAGPYNEQFF.

J is TRBJ1-2 and V is TRBV28, with D possibly TRBD1 on 6 matching bases. The CDR3 is 14 residues long. Germline CDR1 is MDHEN and CDR2 is SYDVKM. V lost 6 bases and J 4 bases, leaving 15 bases between the germline ends. The DNA for the CDR3 is TGTGCCAGCAGCAACGGACGGACAGCCTATGGCTACACCTTC. As protein: CASSNGRTAYGYTF.

This rearrangement joins TRBV5-1 to TRBJ2-2; TRBD1 might be the D (5 bases). Per germline, CDR1 SGHRS and CDR2 YFSETQ. The length of the CDR3 is 14 residues. Trimming shortened V by 0 bases and J by 5 bases, and 8 bases separated the two germline ends. The CDR3 reads CASSLGGSTGELFF. The CDR3 DNA is TGCGCCAGCAGCTTGGGGGGCTCTACCGGGGAGCTGTTTTTT. Full variable domain (rest looked up from reference TRBV5-1 and TRBJ2-2): KAGVTQTPRYLIKTRGQQVTLSCSPISGHRSVSWYQQTPGQGLQFLFEYFSETQRNKGNFPGRFSGRQFSNSRSEMNVSTLELGDSALYLCASSLGGSTGELFFGEGSRLTVL.

The V and J genes are TRBV6-2 or TRBV6-3 and TRBJ1-1; perhaps TRBD1 as D (6 bases). The germline V and J ends were trimmed by 0 bases and 5 bases, with 16 bases remaining between them. The CDR3 has 16 amino acids. The germline gives CDR1 MNHEY, CDR2 SVGEGT. The CDR3 DNA reads TGTGCCAGCAGTTACTCGGGGGGGCTCTTTGGAACTGAAGCTTTCTTT. The encoded protein is CASSYSGGLFGTEAFF.

The genes are TRBV11-3 and TRBJ1-4; tentative D call: TRBD1 (6 bases). The V end lost 5 bases, the J end lost 11 bases, and 18 bases lay between the germline ends. CDR3 size: 14 residues. From germline, CDR1 is SGHNT and CDR2 YENEEA. CDR3 loop: CASSPGGALGKLFF. For the CDR3, the DNA is TGTGCCAGCAGCCCCGGGGGGGCCCTGGGGAAACTGTTTTTT.